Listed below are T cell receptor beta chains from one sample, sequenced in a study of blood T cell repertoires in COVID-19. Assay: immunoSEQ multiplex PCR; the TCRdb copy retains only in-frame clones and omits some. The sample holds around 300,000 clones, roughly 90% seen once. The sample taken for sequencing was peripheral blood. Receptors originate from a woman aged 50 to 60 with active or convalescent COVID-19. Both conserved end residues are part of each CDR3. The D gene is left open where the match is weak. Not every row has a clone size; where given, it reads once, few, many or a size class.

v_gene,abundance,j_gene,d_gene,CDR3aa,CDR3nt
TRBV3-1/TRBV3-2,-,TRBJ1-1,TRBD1,CASSYAGTGDVTEAFF,TGTGCCAGCAGTTACGCCGGGACAGGGGATGTCACTGAAGCTTTCTTT
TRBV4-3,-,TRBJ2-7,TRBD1,CASSQVVKGAPTMDEQYF,TGCGCCAGCAGCCAAGTCGTTAAGGGGGCGCCCACTATGGACGAGCAGTACTTC
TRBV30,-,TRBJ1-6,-,CAWSRNTGQIESPLHF,TGTGCCTGGAGTAGGAATACAGGGCAAATAGAATCACCCCTCCACTTT
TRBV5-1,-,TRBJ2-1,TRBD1,CASSLDRGQVYNEQFF,TGCGCCAGCAGCTTGGATCGGGGACAGGTCTACAATGAGCAGTTCTTC
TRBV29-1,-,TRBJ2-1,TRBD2,CSVEDRAGGDNEQFF,TGCAGCGTTGAAGATAGAGCGGGAGGGGACAATGAGCAGTTCTTC
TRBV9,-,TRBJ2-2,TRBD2,CASSVGLAGGRGGELFF,TGTGCCAGCAGCGTGGGACTAGCGGGGGGCCGAGGCGGGGAGCTGTTTTTT
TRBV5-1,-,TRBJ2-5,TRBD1,CASSLDRAIQEPQYF,TGCGCCAGCAGCCTAGACAGGGCCATCCAAGAGCCCCAGTACTTC
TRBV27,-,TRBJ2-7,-,CASSLRQLSYEQYF,TGTGCCAGCAGTTTAAGACAGTTATCCTACGAGCAGTACTTC
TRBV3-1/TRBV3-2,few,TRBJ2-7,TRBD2,CASSPLAEEGEQYF,TGTGCCAGCAGCCCCCTAGCGGAGGAGGGCGAGCAGTACTTC
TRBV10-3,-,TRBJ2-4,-,CAISLRWRKNIQYF,TGTGCCATCAGTCTGAGGTGGAGGAAAAACATTCAGTACTTC
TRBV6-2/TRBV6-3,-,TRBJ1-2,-,CASSFGLQDFGYTF,TGTGCCAGCAGTTTCGGGCTTCAGGACTTTGGCTACACCTTC
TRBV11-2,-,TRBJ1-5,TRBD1,CASSDDLDRLSQPQHF,TGTGCCAGCAGCGATGACTTGGACAGGCTTAGTCAGCCCCAGCATTTT
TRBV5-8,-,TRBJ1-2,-,CASSLYAGRYGYTF,TGTGCCAGCAGCTTGTATGCAGGGCGGTATGGCTACACCTTC
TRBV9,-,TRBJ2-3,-,CASSVAVAPGDTQYF,TGTGCCAGCAGCGTAGCGGTGGCCCCGGGGGATACGCAGTATTTT
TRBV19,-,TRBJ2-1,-,CASSHYNEQFF,TGTGCCAGTTCACACTACAATGAGCAGTTCTTC
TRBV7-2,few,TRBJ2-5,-,CASGRGVQETQYF,TGTGCCAGCGGCCGGGGAGTCCAAGAGACCCAGTACTTC
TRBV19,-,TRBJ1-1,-,CASSRDSDTEAFF,TGTGCCAGTAGTCGTGACAGTGACACTGAAGCTTTCTTT
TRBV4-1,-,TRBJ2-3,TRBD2,CASSQTPASGTPLSTDTQYF,TGCGCCAGCAGCCAAACCCCGGCTAGCGGGACGCCTCTCTCCACAGATACGCAGTATTTT
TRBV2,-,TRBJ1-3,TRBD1,CASSGRDRGAGNTIYF,TGTGCCAGCAGTGGCCGGGACAGGGGAGCTGGAAACACCATATATTTT
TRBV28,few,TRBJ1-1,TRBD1,CASGMGQGSTEAFF,TGTGCCTCCGGAATGGGACAGGGGAGCACTGAAGCTTTCTTT